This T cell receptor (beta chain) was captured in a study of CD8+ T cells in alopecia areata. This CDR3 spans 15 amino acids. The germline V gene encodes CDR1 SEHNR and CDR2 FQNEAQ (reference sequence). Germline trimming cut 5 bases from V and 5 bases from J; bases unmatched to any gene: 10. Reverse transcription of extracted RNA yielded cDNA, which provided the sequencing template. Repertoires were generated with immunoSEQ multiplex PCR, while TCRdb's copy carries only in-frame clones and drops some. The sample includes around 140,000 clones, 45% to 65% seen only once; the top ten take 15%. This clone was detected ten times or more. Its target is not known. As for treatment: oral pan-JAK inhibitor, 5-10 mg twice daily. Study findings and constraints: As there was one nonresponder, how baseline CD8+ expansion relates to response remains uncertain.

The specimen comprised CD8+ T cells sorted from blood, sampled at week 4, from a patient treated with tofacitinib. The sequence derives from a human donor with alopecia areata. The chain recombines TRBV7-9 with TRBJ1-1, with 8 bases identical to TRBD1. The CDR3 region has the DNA TGTGCCAGCAGCCCGAGGACAGGGCCGTTAACTGAAGCTTTCTTT. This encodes CASSPRTGPLTEAFF.